The present T cell receptor (beta chain) was sequenced within a study of shared clonotypes between healthy human individuals. Looking at the study overall: Each donor contributed plates that comprised three CD4 naive, three CD4 memory, two CD8 naive and one CD8 memory. General study points: Enrolling few donors narrowed the genetic and exposure-history diversity that was represented.

Only CD45RO-negative cells positively selected for CCR7 counted as naive CD8 cells, so terminally differentiated effector memory CD45RA+ cells were excluded. Points on this clone: What it recognizes is unknown.

CDR3 length: 16 amino acids. Trimming took 4 bases from V and 6 from J; bases not matched to a gene: 11. Germline CDR1 is LGHNA and CDR2 is YNFKEQ. The data were produced by immunoSEQ multiplex PCR, yet TCRdb's version contains in-frame clones alone and is incomplete. This repertoire shows around 1,900,000 clones, about 93% found once; its top ten account for around 1.8%. The source material was naive CD8+ T cells from PBMCs. The receptor comes from a man younger than 35 in good health. Some clones in this sample may be carry-over from other donors' samples. J is TRBJ2-4 and V is TRBV4-2, with 8 nucleotides matching TRBD1. The CDR3 nucleotides are TGTGCCAGCAGCCCGCTCCAGGGGGCTGCTTTAAACATTCAGTACTTC. Encoded protein: CASSPLQGAALNIQYF.